Described below is a single T cell receptor (beta chain) sequence and its context. No antigen is known for it. The sample belongs to a study of Ad26.COV2.S vaccination and SARS-CoV-2 variants. Study summary: Within the COV1001 Ad26.COV2.S trial arm, the donor was enrolled. The study gave Ad26.COV2.S intramuscularly, once or twice 56 days apart. Study-level results: Reported findings describe substantial breadth in spike-specific CD8+ and CD4+ T cell responses following vaccination.

Treatment specified: 19 received Ad26.COV2.S at low or high dose, single or two shots; a few received placebo; per-sample allocation not given. Sampling happened 63 days after the first vaccine or placebo injection. In Boston, an adult donor aged 18-55 years took part. The CDR3 loop spans 15 amino acids. Per the germline V gene, CDR1 is SGHRS and CDR2 is YFSETQ. The V gene end was trimmed by 0 bases and the J gene end by 3 bases; junction bases not matched to a gene: 4. Sequencing used immunoSEQ multiplex PCR; TCRdb keeps in-frame clones, though not all of them. The sample has roughly 400,000 clones; about 92% are singletons.

This receptor was taken from a person aged 18 to 59 who received the Ad26.COV2.S COVID-19 vaccine or a placebo. The rearrangement links TRBV5-1 to TRBJ2-3; 7 bases are shared with TRBD2. The source was peripheral blood, collected in a trial of Ad26.COV2.S vaccine versus placebo. The CDR3 DNA reads as TGCGCCAGCAGCTTGGGTAGCGGGCATACAGATACGCAGTATTTT. This sequence encodes CASSLGSGHTDTQYF.